These 12 T cell receptor beta chains share one sample of origin, sequenced in a study of radiation and T cells in renal cell carcinoma. Sequencing used immunoSEQ multiplex PCR; TCRdb keeps in-frame clones, though not all of them. Altogether roughly 120,000 clones are present, about four fifths being singletons, with the ten largest covering 3%. The sample's time point: baseline pretreatment blood. Stated treatment: 15 Gy SBRT to primary tumor, nephrectomy 4 weeks later. This material consisted of blood, taken from a patient whose treatment included radiotherapy and nephrectomy. Every receptor here comes from a woman aged 60 to 75 with renal cell carcinoma.

V and J are TRBV9 and TRBJ2-7; a possible D gene is TRBD1 (6 bases). The CDR3 extends over 17 amino acids. V was pared by 4 bases and J by 3 bases, with 23 bases between. Germline CDR1 is SGDLS and CDR2 is YYNGEE. The chain's CDR3 is CASSSPEPGHYFYEQYF. CDR3 sequence (DNA): TGTGCCAGCAGCTCCCCCGAACCGGGACACTACTTCTACGAGCAGTACTTC.

CDR3 amino acids: CASSPPGDKQYF. DNA for the CDR3: TGTGCCAGCAGTCCGCCAGGGGACAAGCAGTACTTC. The chain uses TRBV28 and TRBJ2-7; perhaps TRBD1 as D (6 bases). V dropped 5 bases and J dropped 8 bases, with 13 bases sitting between them. Per germline, CDR1 MDHEN and CDR2 SYDVKM. The CDR3 length is 12 residues.

This clone appeared a few times. The chain employs TRBV28 and TRBJ2-5; D is possibly TRBD1 (5 bases). In germline, CDR1 is MDHEN, CDR2 SYDVKM. CDR3 length equals 16 residues. V lost 3 bases, J lost 3 bases, and 17 bases lay in between. The CDR3 nucleotides are TGTGCCAGCAGTTTTCAAATCCGGACATTCGAAGAGACCCAGTACTTC. It is translated as CASSFQIRTFEETQYF.

This sequence joins TRBV15 and TRBJ2-2; D is undetermined. Trimming removed 4 bases at V and 7 bases at J, with 7 bases between. Per germline, CDR1 LNHNV and CDR2 YYDKDF (reference sequence). The CDR3 runs 12 residues. The CDR3 loop is CATSNSGGELFF. The DNA of the CDR3 is TGTGCCACCAGCAACTCCGGCGGGGAGCTGTTTTTT.

V and J are TRBV11-3 and TRBJ1-5; no firm D call. Trimming cost V 4 bases and J 3 bases, with 10 bases left between them. The CDR3 totals 14 residues. Germline V CDR1 and CDR2: SGHNT, YENEEA. The CDR3 here is CASSYLSLNQPQHF. In nucleotides, the CDR3 is TGTGCCAGCAGCTACCTGTCCCTCAATCAGCCCCAGCATTTT.

This clone was seen once. The chain couples TRBV4-2 to TRBJ1-6; tentative D call: TRBD1 (6 bases). The CDR3 spans 17 residues. Germline V lookup: CDR1 LGHNA, CDR2 YNFKEQ. V was cut by 0 bases and J by 10 bases, with 19 bases left in between. The CDR3 is CASSQEAGYRVRSPLHF. The DNA of the CDR3 is TGTGCCAGCAGCCAAGAAGCTGGGTACAGGGTTAGGTCACCCCTCCACTTT.

J is TRBJ2-1 and V is TRBV27, with D unresolved. Trimming took 8 bases from V and 4 from J, leaving 3 bases between them. The CDR3 has 10 amino acids. From germline, CDR1 is MNHEY and CDR2 SMNVEV (reference sequence). DNA of the CDR3: TGTGCCAGCGGATACAATGAGCAGTTCTTC. This gives the protein CASGYNEQFF.

This chain links TRBV5-1 with TRBJ2-1; 8 bases are shared with TRBD2. Germline V lookup: CDR1 SGHRS, CDR2 YFSETQ. The length of the CDR3 is 15 residues. Trimming at V came to 6 bases and at J to 9 bases, leaving 14 bases not matched to a gene. The CDR3 loop reads CASTLGGLDGGEQFF. The CDR3 nucleotides read TGCGCCAGCACCCTAGGGGGACTAGATGGCGGTGAGCAGTTCTTC.

The J gene is TRBJ1-1, the V gene TRBV6-5; 7 bases map to TRBD1. In germline, CDR1 is MNHEY, CDR2 SVGAGI. This CDR3 is 16 amino acids long. The trim removed 4 bases at V and 1 base at J, leaving 9 bases unmatched. The CDR3 DNA reads TGTGCCAGCAGTTTCAGGACAGGAGTGGCGAACACTGAAGCTTTCTTT. It codes for CASSFRTGVANTEAFF.

This sequence joins TRBV27 and TRBJ2-2; 7 positions agree with TRBD1. The CDR3 consists of 15 residues. The J segment lost 6 bases and the V segment lost 7 bases, leaving 11 bases of the junction unmatched. Germline CDR1 is MNHEY and CDR2 is SMNVEV (reference sequence). CDR3 residues: CASTQQGTYPGELFF. For the CDR3, the DNA is TGTGCCAGCACCCAACAGGGGACCTACCCCGGGGAGCTGTTTTTT.

The chain links TRBV28 to TRBJ2-6; TRBD1 matches 7 bases. Germline V lookup: CDR1 MDHEN, CDR2 SYDVKM. Trimming cost V 3 bases and J 4 bases; bases outside gene matches: 12. The CDR3 totals 18 residues. The CDR3 loop is CASSFTSQGVWGANVLTF. The CDR3 DNA sequence: TGTGCCAGCAGTTTCACCTCCCAGGGGGTCTGGGGGGCCAACGTCCTGACTTTC.

The chain carries TRBV7-2 and TRBJ1-4; D is possibly TRBD1 (6 bases). Deletions cut 5 bases from V and 3 bases from J, with 13 bases between. The CDR3 spans 15 residues. From germline, CDR1 is SGHTA and CDR2 FQGNSA. CDR3 in amino acids: CASSRTGTPNEKLFF. The CDR3 DNA sequence: TGTGCCAGCAGCCGCACAGGGACGCCTAATGAAAAACTGTTTTTT. Full variable domain (rest looked up from reference TRBV7-2 and TRBJ1-4): GAGVSQSPSNKVTEKGKDVELRCDPISGHTALYWYRQSLGQGLEFLIYFQGNSAPDKSGLPSDRFSAERTGGSVSTLTIQRTQQEDSAVYLCASSRTGTPNEKLFFGSGTQLSVL.